Listed below are T cell receptor beta chains from one sample, sequenced in a study of blood T cells in healthy people across ages. MiXCR was run by TCRdb on the 5' RACE reads, yielding one entry per CDR3 protein. In the table there are some 690,000 distinct CDR3 sequences, 20% to 25% of which are singletons. Sequenced: blood. The origin of the receptors is a man between 65 and 85 years old in good health. Each CDR3 is given with its conserved first and last residue. The order of the fields is V gene, J gene, clone size, D gene, CDR3 protein, CDR3 DNA. D genes are given only for firm matches. Clone size, where shown, is once, few, many, or a class for clones that have expanded.

v_gene: TRBV20-1
j_gene: TRBJ1-5
abundance: -
d_gene: -
CDR3aa: CSARRANSNQPQHF
CDR3nt: TGCAGTGCTAGAAGGGCGAATAGCAATCAGCCCCAGCATTTT

v_gene: TRBV12-3/TRBV12-4
j_gene: TRBJ1-2
abundance: -
d_gene: TRBD1
CDR3aa: CASSSGTGSGYTF
CDR3nt: TGTGCCAGCAGTTCCGGGACAGGGTCCGGCTACACCTTC

v_gene: TRBV15
j_gene: TRBJ1-2
abundance: few
d_gene: -
CDR3aa: CATSSSRLNYGYTF
CDR3nt: TGTGCCACCAGCAGTTCTCGCCTGAACTATGGCTACACCTTC

v_gene: TRBV20-1
j_gene: TRBJ1-1
abundance: few
d_gene: TRBD1
CDR3aa: CSARVGTVNTEAFF
CDR3nt: TGCAGTGCTAGAGTCGGGACAGTGAACACTGAAGCTTTCTTT

v_gene: TRBV5-1
j_gene: TRBJ2-7
abundance: -
d_gene: -
CDR3aa: CASRQGTSSSYEQYF
CDR3nt: TGCGCCAGCAGACAGGGGACTTCTAGCTCCTACGAGCAGTACTTC

v_gene: TRBV30
j_gene: TRBJ1-5
abundance: -
d_gene: -
CDR3aa: CAWSPGLNQPQHF
CDR3nt: TGTGCCTGGAGTCCAGGGTTGAATCAGCCCCAGCATTTT

v_gene: TRBV2
j_gene: TRBJ1-4
abundance: few
d_gene: -
CDR3aa: CASMTALNEKLFF
CDR3nt: TGTGCCAGCATGACAGCTCTTAATGAAAAACTGTTTTTT

v_gene: TRBV20-1
j_gene: TRBJ1-1
abundance: once
d_gene: -
CDR3aa: CSARDTQGGTEAFF
CDR3nt: TGCAGTGCTAGAGATACGCAGGGAGGCACTGAAGCTTTCTTT

v_gene: TRBV6-5
j_gene: TRBJ1-3
abundance: few
d_gene: -
CDR3aa: CASSYFGGGGRSSGNTIYF
CDR3nt: TGTGCCAGCAGTTACTTCGGGGGGGGAGGCAGGAGCTCTGGAAACACCATATATTTT

v_gene: TRBV20-1
j_gene: TRBJ1-1
abundance: few
d_gene: -
CDR3aa: CSATPPGLNTEAFF
CDR3nt: TGCAGTGCTACGCCCCCAGGGCTGAACACTGAAGCTTTCTTT